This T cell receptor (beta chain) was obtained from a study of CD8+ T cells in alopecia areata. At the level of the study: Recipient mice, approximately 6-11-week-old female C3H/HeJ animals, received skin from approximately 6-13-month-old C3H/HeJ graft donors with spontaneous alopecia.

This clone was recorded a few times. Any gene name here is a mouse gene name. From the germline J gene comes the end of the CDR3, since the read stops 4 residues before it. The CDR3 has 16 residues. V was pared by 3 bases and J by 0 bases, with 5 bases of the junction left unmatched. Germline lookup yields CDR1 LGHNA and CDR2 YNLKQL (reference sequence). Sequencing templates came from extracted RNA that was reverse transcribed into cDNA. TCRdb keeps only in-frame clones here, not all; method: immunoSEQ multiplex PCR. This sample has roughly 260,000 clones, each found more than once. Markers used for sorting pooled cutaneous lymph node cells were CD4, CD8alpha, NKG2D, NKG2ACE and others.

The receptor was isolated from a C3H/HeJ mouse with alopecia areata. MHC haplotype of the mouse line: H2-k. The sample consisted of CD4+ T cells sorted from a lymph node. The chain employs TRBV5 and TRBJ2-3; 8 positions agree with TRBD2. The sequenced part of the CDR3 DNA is TGTGCCAGCAGCCAGTCCGGGACTGGTAGTGCAGAA. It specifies CASSQSGTGSAE. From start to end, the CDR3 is CASSQSGTGSAETLYF.